These 26 T cell receptor beta chains were all obtained from the same sample, sequenced in a study of a mutant IDH1 vaccine in newly diagnosed glioma. Which antigens these TCRs recognize remains unknown. Time point noted: week 11, during vaccination. The investigators gave 300 ug of mutant IDH1 20-mer peptide in each vaccine dose, together with topical imiquimod. Measured with immunoSEQ multiplex PCR; TCRdb has only the in-frame clones, and not every one. The sample carries roughly 120,000 clones, roughly 75% recorded once. Sample: PBMCs, taken from a glioma patient whose treatment included an IDH1 peptide vaccine. Receptors originate from a man aged 40-50 years with glioma.

The chain recombines TRBV19 with TRBJ2-5; a weak D match, TRBD2 (6 bases). The CDR3 runs to 13 residues. CDR1 LNHDA and CDR2 SQIVND come from the germline V gene (reference sequence). With 5 bases removed from V and 7 bases from J, the gap between germline ends came to 14 bases. Here the CDR3 reads CASSADVGGTQYF. The CDR3 nucleotides read TGTGCCAGTAGTGCGGATGTGGGGGGGACCCAGTACTTC.

This rearrangement joins TRBV5-1 to TRBJ2-3; 8 bases are a match to TRBD2. With V trimmed by 3 bases and J by 5 bases, 5 bases remained unmatched. Germline CDR1 is SGHRS and CDR2 is YFSETQ. The CDR3 is made up of 14 amino acids. CDR3 DNA sequence: TGCGCCAGCAGCTACGGACTAGCAGTAGATACGCAGTATTTT. Its translation is CASSYGLAVDTQYF. Full variable domain (remainder filled in from reference TRBV5-1 and TRBJ2-3): KAGVTQTPRYLIKTRGQQVTLSCSPISGHRSVSWYQQTPGQGLQFLFEYFSETQRNKGNFPGRFSGRQFSNSRSEMNVSTLELGDSALYLCASSYGLAVDTQYFGPGTRLTVL.

The chain couples TRBV19 to TRBJ2-5, with 11 bases matching TRBD2. The CDR3 length is 14 residues. Germline lookup yields CDR1 LNHDA and CDR2 SQIVND (reference sequence). Unmatched junction bases numbered 7, after V lost 5 bases and J lost 8 bases. CDR3 sequence: CASSPVAGGPTQYF. The DNA for the CDR3 is TGTGCCAGTAGTCCGGTAGCGGGAGGGCCCACCCAGTACTTC.

The V gene is TRBV10-1, the J gene TRBJ2-3, with D possibly being TRBD1 (5 bases). In germline, CDR1 is WNHNN, CDR2 SYGVQD (reference sequence). The germline V and J ends were trimmed by 3 bases and 5 bases, with 12 bases remaining between them. This CDR3 is built from 14 residues. DNA for the CDR3: TGCGCCAGCAGTGAAAGCAGGGCTGGAGATACGCAGTATTTT. It is translated as CASSESRAGDTQYF.

The V gene is TRBV10-3, the J gene TRBJ1-6; D gene ambiguous. This CDR3 is built from 12 residues. Per germline, CDR1 ENHRY and CDR2 SYGVKD. V was pared by 4 bases and J by 7 bases, with 5 bases between. CDR3 sequence: CAISGPNSPLHF. Here the CDR3 DNA reads TGTGCCATCAGTGGACCAAATTCACCCCTCCACTTT.

The chain uses TRBV2 and TRBJ2-7; TRBD1 is a possible D gene (5 bases). Trimming cost V 3 bases and J 4 bases, with 13 bases left between them. Germline CDR1 reads SNHLY; CDR2 reads FYNNEI. The CDR3 is 14 residues long. DNA for the CDR3: TGTGCCAGCAGTGATAAGGGGCGCGAATACGAGCAGTACTTC. Its translation: CASSDKGREYEQYF. Variable domain in full (rest from reference TRBV2 and TRBJ2-7): EPEVTQTPSHQVTQMGQEVILRCVPISNHLYFYWYRQILGQKVEFLVSFYNNEISEKSEIFDDQFSVERPDGSNFTLKIRSTKLEDSAMYFCASSDKGREYEQYFGPGTRLTVT.

V is TRBV7-9 and J is TRBJ2-5; D is unresolved. Trimming cost V 5 bases and J 3 bases, with 10 bases left between them. There are 13 residues in the CDR3. The germline gives CDR1 SEHNR, CDR2 FQNEAQ (reference sequence). The CDR3 coding sequence is TGTGCCAGCAGCAGAGGCGCAGAAGAGACCCAGTACTTC. Translating gives CASSRGAEETQYF.

V and J are TRBV6-5 and TRBJ1-3; possible D gene TRBD1, 5 bases. Germline lookup yields CDR1 MNHEY and CDR2 SVGAGI. V lost 8 bases to trimming and J lost 4 bases, with 9 bases between them. This CDR3 spans 12 amino acids. The CDR3 loop is CASRGAGNTIYF. In nucleotides, the CDR3 is TGTGCCAGCCGAGGGGCCGGAAACACCATATATTTT.

This clone was counted a few times. The chain has TRBV7-9 and TRBJ1-2; no firm D call. CDR3 length equals 14 residues. Trimming shortened V by 7 bases and J by 4 bases, and 16 bases separated the two germline ends. Germline CDR1 reads SEHNR; CDR2 reads FQNEAQ (reference sequence). Here the CDR3 reads CASTLKAPGYGYTF. The CDR3 DNA reads TGTGCCAGCACACTAAAGGCTCCTGGCTATGGCTACACCTTC.

This clone is a singleton in its sample. This rearrangement joins TRBV7-2 to TRBJ2-5; D is uncertain. This CDR3 has 12 amino acids. Germline CDR1 is SGHTA and CDR2 is FQGNSA. Trimming pared 3 bases from V and 4 bases from J, leaving 6 bases between. The CDR3 is CASSFSPETQYF. Here the CDR3 DNA reads TGTGCCAGCAGCTTTTCACCAGAGACCCAGTACTTC.

The chain combines TRBV5-1 with TRBJ2-5, with TRBD1 matching over 10 bases. The CDR3 spans 14 residues. V was clipped by 4 bases and J by 5 bases; unmatched bases: 5. CDR1 is SGHRS, CDR2 YFSETQ, per germline. Here the CDR3 reads CASSKGQGKETQYF. The CDR3 bases are TGCGCCAGCAGCAAGGGACAGGGGAAGGAGACCCAGTACTTC.

The V and J genes are TRBV5-1 and TRBJ2-5, with D unclear. With 4 bases removed from V and 6 bases from J, the gap between germline ends came to 10 bases. The CDR3 is 12 amino acids. Germline CDR1 and CDR2: SGHRS and YFSETQ. The CDR3 DNA sequence: TGCGCCAGCAGCCGCTCACGGCAGACCCAGTACTTC. Encoded protein: CASSRSRQTQYF. Variable domain in full (rest from reference TRBV5-1 and TRBJ2-5): KAGVTQTPRYLIKTRGQQVTLSCSPISGHRSVSWYQQTPGQGLQFLFEYFSETQRNKGNFPGRFSGRQFSNSRSEMNVSTLELGDSALYLCASSRSRQTQYFGPGTRLLVL.

This clone was detected only once. The junction shows a germline mismatch at one end, possibly a read error. The chain has TRBV27 and TRBJ1-2; D is perhaps TRBD1 (6 bases). The CDR3 extends over 15 amino acids. Germline assignment: CDR1 MNHEY and CDR2 SMNVEV (reference sequence). The CDR3 is CASSLSTGINYGYTF. The CDR3 DNA is TGTGCCAGCAGTCTATCGACAGGAATTAACTATGGCTACACCTTC.

The gene calls are TRBV4-3 and TRBJ2-3; 10 bases fit TRBD2. Germline V CDR1 and CDR2: LGHNA, YSLEER. This CDR3 comprises 16 residues. Germline trimming cut 0 bases from V and 6 bases from J; bases unmatched to any gene: 6. The DNA for the CDR3 is TGCGCCAGCAGCCAAGATTTGACTAGCGGGTCGGATACGCAGTATTTT. This translates into CASSQDLTSGSDTQYF.

V and J are TRBV13 and TRBJ1-2; D gene uncertain. The CDR3 runs 12 residues. V lost 3 bases and J 4 bases, leaving 6 bases between the germline ends. Germline V gene data show CDR1 as PRHDT and CDR2 as FYEKMQ (reference sequence). CDR3 bases: TGTGCCAGCAGCTTCGCCACCTATGGCTACACCTTC. Its protein is CASSFATYGYTF. The full variable domain, its missing parts supplied by reference TRBV13 and TRBJ1-2, is AAGVIQSPRHLIKEKRETATLKCYPIPRHDTVYWYQQGPGQDPQFLISFYEKMQSDKGSIPDRFSAQQFSDYHSELNMSSLELGDSALYFCASSFATYGYTFGSGTRLTVV.

The V and J genes are TRBV7-9 and TRBJ2-1; 9 bases are shared with TRBD1. With V trimmed by 3 bases and J by 5 bases, 8 bases remained unmatched. The germline gives CDR1 SEHNR, CDR2 FQNEAQ (reference sequence). The CDR3 covers 16 residues. The CDR3 is CASSFWGQGFHNEQFF. The CDR3 nucleotides are TGTGCCAGCAGCTTTTGGGGACAGGGTTTTCACAATGAGCAGTTCTTC. The full variable domain, with the rest looked up from reference TRBV7-9 and TRBJ2-1, is DTGVSQNPRHKITKRGQNVTFRCDPISEHNRLYWYRQTLGQGPEFLTYFQNEAQLEKSRLLSDRFSAERPKGSFSTLEIQRTEQGDSAMYLCASSFWGQGFHNEQFFGPGTRLTVL.

V usage is TRBV4-1 and J usage is TRBJ1-1; D not resolved. This CDR3 comprises 13 residues. Germline V gives CDR1 MGHRA, CDR2 YSYEKL. Deletions cut 3 bases from V and 4 bases from J, with 9 bases between. CDR3 in DNA: TGCGCCAGCAGCCACCTTAAGCCCACTGAAGCTTTCTTT. Residues: CASSHLKPTEAFF.

The rearrangement joins TRBV2 to TRBJ2-3, with 10 bases aligning to TRBD2. Trimming cost V 7 bases and J 2 bases; bases outside gene matches: 15. The CDR3 extends over 18 amino acids. CDR1 is SNHLY, CDR2 FYNNEI, per germline. As DNA, the CDR3 is TGTGCCAGCACCTCCGCACTAGCGGGGATCAGGTACACAGATACGCAGTATTTT. It encodes CASTSALAGIRYTDTQYF.

V gene TRBV27 combines with J gene TRBJ2-3; perhaps TRBD2 as D (6 bases). Trimming shortened V by 5 bases and J by 5 bases, and 14 bases separated the two germline ends. CDR1 and CDR2 from the germline V gene are MNHEY and SMNVEV (reference sequence). The CDR3 sequence is 14 residues long. CDR3 sequence reads: CASSLGGAVDTQYF. The CDR3 DNA is TGTGCCAGCAGTCTAGGCGGGGCGGTAGATACGCAGTATTTT.

As for this clone: Mismatch with germline at one junction end may stem from a read error. Other nucleotide sequences from this sample produce the same CDR3. J is TRBJ1-1 and V is TRBV14, with D perhaps TRBD1 (5 bases). CDR3 length equals 14 residues. Per germline, CDR1 SGHDN and CDR2 FVKESK. The CDR3 DNA reads as TGTGCCAGCAGCCATCGGACGGTGAACAGGCAAGCCTTCTTT. Translating gives CASSHRTVNRQAFF.

In DNA form, the CDR3 reads TGTGCCAGCAGCTTTTCCATCCAAGAGACCCAGTACTTC. It codes for CASSFSIQETQYF. The chain couples TRBV5-6 to TRBJ2-5; no firm D call. Trimming stripped 2 bases from V and 1 base from J, with 6 bases between. Germline V gene lookup returns CDR1 SGHDT and CDR2 YYEEEE. This CDR3 is 13 amino acids long.

The chain has TRBV7-6 and TRBJ2-1, with 12 bases identical to TRBD2. This CDR3 spans 18 amino acids. Germline V gene lookup returns CDR1 SGHVS and CDR2 FNYEAQ. V shed 5 bases and J 0 bases; nucleotides not matched to a gene: 8. This CDR3 is CASSPGLAGSFSYNEQFF. In nucleotides, the CDR3 is TGTGCCAGCAGCCCCGGACTAGCGGGAAGCTTCTCCTACAATGAGCAGTTCTTC.

This clone has just a few counts. The rearrangement joins TRBV30 to TRBJ1-2; D is possibly TRBD1 (5 bases). Germline CDR1 is GTSNPN and CDR2 is SVGIG (reference sequence). The CDR3 consists of 15 residues. V dropped 0 bases and J dropped 6 bases, with 17 bases sitting between them. In DNA, the CDR3 is TGTGCCTGGAGTGTAACGGGGACGCCGAACAATGGCTACACCTTC. This sequence encodes CAWSVTGTPNNGYTF.

The V gene is TRBV5-1, the J gene TRBJ1-5; TRBD1 matches 12 bases. In germline, CDR1 is SGHRS, CDR2 YFSETQ. Losses at the gene ends were 8 bases for V and 3 bases for J; bases not matched to a gene: 9. CDR3 size: 16 residues. The DNA for the CDR3 is TGCGCCAGTAGCCCGGGACAGGGGGCGCCCAATCAGCCCCAGCATTTT. This codes for CASSPGQGAPNQPQHF.

The sample holds one count of this clone. This chain joins TRBV2 and TRBJ2-7; 9 positions match TRBD2. Germline CDR1 reads SNHLY; CDR2 reads FYNNEI. V lost 5 bases, J lost 4 bases, and 3 bases stayed unmatched. The CDR3 length is 13 residues. The CDR3 region is CASSISGRYEQYF. In DNA form, the CDR3 reads TGTGCCAGCAGTATAAGCGGGAGGTACGAGCAGTACTTC.

This clone occurred a few times. The J gene is TRBJ1-5, the V gene TRBV18; D is uncertain. With 4 bases removed from V and 2 bases from J, the gap between germline ends came to 9 bases. Germline CDR1 KGHSH, CDR2 LQKENI. The CDR3 totals 14 residues. The chain's CDR3 is CASSLAGGNQPQHF. In DNA form, the CDR3 reads TGTGCCAGCTCACTGGCCGGGGGCAATCAGCCCCAGCATTTT.